This TCR beta chain is from a study of T cell responses to AZD1222 COVID-19 vaccine. Germline values: CDR1 SGDLS, CDR2 YYNGEE. The CDR3 contains 17 residues. V was clipped by 4 bases and J by 0 bases, with 17 bases between them. A single count supports this clone. Its antigen is unidentified. This table comes from immunoSEQ multiplex PCR, and its TCRdb copy is limited to in-frame clones, with some not included. The sample consists of approximately 79,000 clones, about four fifths of them appearing once. General study points: Donor demographics were predominantly white British with a female majority; clonal diversity may be underestimated.

This specimen consisted of peripheral blood, obtained 28 days after the second AZD1222 dose. The clonotype comes from an adult who received the AZD1222 COVID-19 vaccine. The J gene is TRBJ2-1, the V gene TRBV9; perhaps TRBD2 as D (5 bases). CDR3 sequence: CASSPEGRFSSYNEQFF. In DNA, the CDR3 is TGTGCCAGCAGCCCAGAGGGTCGTTTCAGCTCCTACAATGAGCAGTTCTTC. Together with reference TRBV9 and TRBJ2-1, the CDR3 gives the full variable domain: DSGVTQTPKHLITATGQRVTLRCSPRSGDLSVYWYQQSLDQGLQFLIQYYNGEERAKGNILERFSAQQFPDLHSELNLSSLELGDSALYFCASSPEGRFSSYNEQFFGPGTRLTVL.